This T cell receptor beta chain appears in the sequencing data of a study of blood T cell repertoires in COVID-19. Study-wide background: Specimens from acute and convalescent COVID-19 originated in the United States, Italy and Spain.

CDR3 length: 13 residues. V gave up 4 bases and J gave up 3 bases; unmatched junction bases: 2. Germline CDR1 and CDR2: SGHRS and YFSETQ. TCRdb's table, derived via immunoSEQ multiplex PCR, lists solely in-frame clones and lacks some. The sample has 100,000 to 130,000 clones; under 85% are singletons. The chain is built from TRBV5-1 and TRBJ1-2, with 8 bases aligning to TRBD1. The sample was peripheral blood. This receptor was identified in a woman aged 65 to 85 with acute or convalescent COVID-19. CDR3 amino acids: CASSPTGDYGYTF. Written as DNA, the CDR3 is TGCGCCAGCAGCCCGACAGGGGACTATGGCTACACCTTC.